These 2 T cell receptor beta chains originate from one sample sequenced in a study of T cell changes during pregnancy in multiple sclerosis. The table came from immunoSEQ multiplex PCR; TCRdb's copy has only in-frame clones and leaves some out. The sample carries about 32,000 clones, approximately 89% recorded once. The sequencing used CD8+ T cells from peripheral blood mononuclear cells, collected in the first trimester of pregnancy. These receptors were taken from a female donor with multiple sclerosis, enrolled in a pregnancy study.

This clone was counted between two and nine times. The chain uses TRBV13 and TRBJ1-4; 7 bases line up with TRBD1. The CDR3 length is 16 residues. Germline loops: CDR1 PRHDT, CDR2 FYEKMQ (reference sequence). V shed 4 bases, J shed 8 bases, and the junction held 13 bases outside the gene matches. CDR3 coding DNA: TGTGCCAGCAGCTCGGTCGACAGGGAAGGGGGAGAAAAACTGTTTTTT. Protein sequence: CASSSVDREGGEKLFF.

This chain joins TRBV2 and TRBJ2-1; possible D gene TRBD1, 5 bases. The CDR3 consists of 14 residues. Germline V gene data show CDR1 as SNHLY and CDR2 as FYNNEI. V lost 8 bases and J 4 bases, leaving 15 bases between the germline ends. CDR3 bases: TGTGCCAGCTTTGACTTCTCAGGGTACAATGAGCAGTTCTTC. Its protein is CASFDFSGYNEQFF.